Following are 20 T cell receptor beta chains from one sample sequenced in a study of cytomegalovirus exposure and HLA in healthy donors. 60 Vbeta and 13 Jbeta primers were used in PCR. Assay: immunoSEQ multiplex PCR; the TCRdb copy retains only in-frame clones and omits some. The sample shows over 80,000 clones, roughly four fifths of them seen only once. The sample was PBMCs. The receptors stem from a man between 25 and 39 years old in good health and CMV-seropositive.

The chain employs TRBV6-1 and TRBJ2-7; 10 bases align to TRBD1. Looked up from germline, CDR1 is MNHNS and CDR2 is SASEGT. Trimming took 5 bases from V and 5 from J; bases not matched to a gene: 6. The CDR3 totals 14 residues. The CDR3: CASSPGTGVNEQYF. The CDR3 DNA follows: TGTGCCAGCAGTCCCGGGACAGGGGTCAACGAGCAGTACTTC.

The sample holds a few counts of this clone. The rearrangement uses TRBV5-1 and TRBJ1-1, with 9 positions matching TRBD1. This CDR3 contains 16 residues. From germline, CDR1 is SGHRS and CDR2 YFSETQ. The ends lost 1 base at V and 0 bases at J; junction bases unmatched: 4. The CDR3 loop reads CASSLRTGGMNTEAFF. CDR3 sequence (DNA): TGCGCCAGCAGCTTGCGTACAGGGGGCATGAACACTGAAGCTTTCTTT.

The genes are TRBV27 and TRBJ2-7; no firm D call. The CDR3 has 11 amino acids. V was pared by 4 bases and J by 6 bases, with 7 bases between. In germline, CDR1 is MNHEY, CDR2 SMNVEV (reference sequence). CDR3 loop: CASSWYGEQYF. The CDR3 nucleotides read TGTGCCAGCAGTTGGTACGGCGAGCAGTACTTC.

This chain uses TRBV29-1 with TRBJ1-1; 7 bases fit TRBD1. The junction had 6 bases not matched to a gene; V was cut back by 4 bases and J by 1 base. Germline V CDR1 and CDR2: SQVTM, ANQGSEA. The CDR3 runs 14 residues. CDR3 nucleotides: TGCAGCGTTGGGGGACAGCTATCGAACACTGAAGCTTTCTTT. The encoded protein is CSVGGQLSNTEAFF. The whole variable domain, filled in from reference TRBV29-1 and TRBJ1-1, reads SAVISQKPSRDICQRGTSLTIQCQVDSQVTMMFWYRQQPGQSLTLIATANQGSEATYESGFVIDKFPISRPNLTFSTLTVSNMSPEDSSIYLCSVGGQLSNTEAFFGQGTRLTVV.

The rearrangement links TRBV4-1 to TRBJ1-2, with 7 positions matching TRBD1. V shed 1 base and J 1 base; nucleotides not matched to a gene: 6. Germline CDR1 MGHRA, CDR2 YSYEKL. The length of the CDR3 is 16 residues. The CDR3 region has the DNA TGCGCCAGCAGCCAAGGCCTGGACAGGATTAACTATGGCTACACCTTC. Protein product: CASSQGLDRINYGYTF.

The chain has TRBV6-1 and TRBJ1-5; 8 positions match TRBD1. This CDR3 has 18 residues. The junction had 12 bases not matched to a gene; V was cut back by 0 bases and J by 5 bases. Germline V gene data show CDR1 as MNHNS and CDR2 as SASEGT. The CDR3 bases are TGTGCCAGCAGTGAAGCCTACCCGGGACAGGCGAGTTATCAGCCCCAGCATTTT. Translation: CASSEAYPGQASYQPQHF.

The J gene is TRBJ2-1, the V gene TRBV6-1; D may be TRBD2 (5 bases). The V gene lost 6 bases and the J gene lost 12 bases, with 6 bases spanning the gap. Per the germline V gene, CDR1 is MNHNS and CDR2 is SASEGT. The CDR3 spans 9 residues. Here the CDR3 DNA reads TGTGCCAGCAGCGAGGGGCAGTTCTTC. Amino acid sequence: CASSEGQFF.

This chain joins TRBV11-3 and TRBJ1-1, with 11 bases aligning to TRBD1. V gave up 5 bases and J gave up 0 bases; unmatched junction bases: 2. Germline V gene sequence: CDR1 SGHNT, CDR2 YENEEA. The CDR3 has 15 residues. The CDR3 protein is CASSPGQGVNTEAFF. Here the CDR3 DNA reads TGTGCCAGCAGCCCGGGACAGGGGGTGAACACTGAAGCTTTCTTT.

The chain carries TRBV27 and TRBJ2-7; 9 nucleotides line up with TRBD1. In germline, CDR1 is MNHEY, CDR2 SMNVEV (reference sequence). The junction had 3 bases not matched to a gene; V was cut back by 4 bases and J by 2 bases. The CDR3 is 14 amino acids. CDR3 residues: CASSSRTGAYEQYF. The DNA of the CDR3 is TGTGCCAGCAGTTCCAGGACAGGGGCCTACGAGCAGTACTTC.

CDR3 nucleotides: TGTGCCAGCTCACCCGACGTGTACGGGGGAAGTCAGCCCCAGCATTTT. Its protein product is CASSPDVYGGSQPQHF. This chain uses TRBV18 with TRBJ1-5; tentatively, D is TRBD1 (5 bases). V was trimmed by 3 bases and J by 6 bases, leaving 18 bases between them. CDR3 length equals 16 residues. Germline V CDR1 and CDR2: KGHSH, LQKENI.

The chain has TRBV7-2 and TRBJ2-5, with TRBD2 identical over 7 bases. The J call may be in error: the DNA end matches TRBJ2-7 better. This CDR3 is 13 amino acids long. The germline V gene encodes CDR1 SGHTA and CDR2 FQGNSA. The CDR3 DNA is TGTGCCAGCAGCTTATCTAGCGGCTACGAGCAGTACTTC. Translated, it gives CASSLSSGYEQYF.

The chain couples TRBV19 to TRBJ2-2; TRBD2 matches 10 bases. There are 14 residues in the CDR3. The V gene's germline CDR1 is LNHDA and CDR2 SQIVND (reference sequence). V trimming: 5 bases; J trimming: 5 bases; junction bases outside the gene matches: 2. CDR3 sequence: CASSLAGETGELFF. The CDR3 region has the DNA TGTGCCAGTAGTCTAGCGGGAGAAACCGGGGAGCTGTTTTTT.

The CDR3 DNA reads as TGTGCCAGCACAAGTTCGCCAGCGGGAGCAAGGGAGCAGTTCTTC. This gives the protein CASTSSPAGAREQFF. The rearrangement links TRBV28 to TRBJ2-1, with 8 bases identical to TRBD2. There are 15 residues in the CDR3. The germline gives CDR1 MDHEN, CDR2 SYDVKM. The trim removed 7 bases at V and 10 bases at J, leaving 15 bases unmatched.

The chain links TRBV27 to TRBJ1-1; 9 bases match TRBD1. The length of the CDR3 is 14 residues. J lost 5 bases, V lost 5 bases, and 6 bases had no gene match. CDR1 is MNHEY and CDR2 is SMNVEV in the germline V gene (reference sequence). CDR3 sequence: CASSGQGWGTEAFF. DNA of the CDR3: TGTGCCAGCAGTGGACAGGGGTGGGGAACTGAAGCTTTCTTT.

The genes are TRBV18 and TRBJ2-5, with a possible D match to TRBD1 (6 bases). CDR1 is KGHSH and CDR2 is LQKENI in the germline V gene. The V gene lost 0 bases and the J gene lost 2 bases, with 16 bases spanning the gap. The CDR3 is made up of 17 amino acids. CDR3 in DNA: TGTGCCAGCTCACCACCGAACCAGGGGCTGGGTCAAGAGACCCAGTACTTC. Encoded protein: CASSPPNQGLGQETQYF. The whole variable domain, filled in from reference TRBV18 and TRBJ2-5, reads NAGVMQNPRHLVRRRGQEARLRCSPMKGHSHVYWYRQLPEEGLKFMVYLQKENIIDESGMPKERFSAEFPKEGPSILRIQQVVRGDSAAYFCASSPPNQGLGQETQYFGPGTRLLVL.

This sequence joins TRBV5-1 and TRBJ2-5; 9 bases agree with TRBD1. The CDR3 spans 15 residues. Per germline, CDR1 SGHRS and CDR2 YFSETQ. Germline trimming cut 4 bases from V and 5 bases from J; bases unmatched to any gene: 9. The chain's CDR3 is CASSTGQGVLETQYF. CDR3 DNA: TGCGCCAGCAGCACGGGACAGGGAGTCCTGGAGACCCAGTACTTC.

This clone was observed at least ten times. The V call is TRBV25-1, the J call TRBJ1-4, with D perhaps matching TRBD1 (5 bases). This CDR3 comprises 16 residues. With 7 bases removed from V and 4 bases from J, the gap between germline ends came to 19 bases. Germline CDR1 reads MGHDK; CDR2 reads SYGVNS. The chain's CDR3 is CASTPGGEHYNEKLFF. The DNA of the CDR3 is TGTGCCAGCACCCCCGGGGGTGAGCACTATAATGAAAAACTGTTTTTT.

The chain couples TRBV2 to TRBJ2-7, with D maybe TRBD1 (5 bases). This CDR3 has 13 amino acids. Trimming pared 4 bases from V and 3 bases from J, leaving 10 bases between. CDR1 SNHLY and CDR2 FYNNEI come from the germline V gene. CDR3 nucleotides: TGTGCCAGCAGTGCAGGGCTGATCTACGAGCAGTACTTC. Protein sequence: CASSAGLIYEQYF.

V gene TRBV6-6 combines with J gene TRBJ1-1; D is uncertain. Per germline, CDR1 MNHNY and CDR2 SVGAGI (reference sequence). This CDR3 is 14 amino acids long. Trimming removed 5 bases from V and 4 bases from J, with 14 bases in between. The CDR3 DNA sequence: TGTGCCAGCAGTACCCCAACGGAGGCCACTGAAGCTTTCTTT. Residues: CASSTPTEATEAFF.

V is TRBV7-9 and J is TRBJ1-3; 12 bases align to TRBD1. The CDR3 sequence is 16 residues long. The junction had 3 bases not matched to a gene; V was cut back by 4 bases and J by 2 bases. Per germline, CDR1 SEHNR and CDR2 FQNEAQ (reference sequence). CDR3 DNA sequence: TGTGCCAGCAGCTGGGGGGACAGGGGGCCTGGAAACACCATATATTTT. It is translated as CASSWGDRGPGNTIYF.